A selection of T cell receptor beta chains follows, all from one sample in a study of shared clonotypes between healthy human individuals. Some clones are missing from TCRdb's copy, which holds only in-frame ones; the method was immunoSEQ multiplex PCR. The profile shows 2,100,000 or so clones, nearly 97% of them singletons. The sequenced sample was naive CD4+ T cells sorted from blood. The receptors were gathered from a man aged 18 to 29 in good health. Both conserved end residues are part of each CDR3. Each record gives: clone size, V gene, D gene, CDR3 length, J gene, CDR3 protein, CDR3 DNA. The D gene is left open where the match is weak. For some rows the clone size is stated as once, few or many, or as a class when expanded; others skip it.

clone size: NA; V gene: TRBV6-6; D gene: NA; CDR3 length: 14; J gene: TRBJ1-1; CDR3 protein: CASSYSTRNTEAFF; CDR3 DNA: TGTGCCAGCAGTTACTCTACAAGAAACACTGAAGCTTTCTTT
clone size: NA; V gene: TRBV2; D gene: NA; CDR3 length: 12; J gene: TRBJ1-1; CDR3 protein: CASSDIGTEAFF; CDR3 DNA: TGTGCCAGCAGTGACATTGGCACTGAAGCTTTCTTT
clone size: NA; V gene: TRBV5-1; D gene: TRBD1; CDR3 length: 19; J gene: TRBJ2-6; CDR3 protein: CASSLSSGTGSSGANVLTF; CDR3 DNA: TGCGCCAGCAGCTTAAGCTCCGGGACAGGGTCCTCTGGGGCCAACGTCCTGACTTTC
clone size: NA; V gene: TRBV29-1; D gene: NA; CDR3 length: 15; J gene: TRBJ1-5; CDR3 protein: CSVNEGGMSNQPQHF; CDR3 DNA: TGCAGCGTAAACGAAGGGGGTATGAGCAATCAGCCCCAGCATTTT
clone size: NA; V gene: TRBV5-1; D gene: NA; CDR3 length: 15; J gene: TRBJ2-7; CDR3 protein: CASSRTSQGSYEQYF; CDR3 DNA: TGCGCCAGCAGCCGAACGTCACAGGGTTCCTACGAGCAGTACTTC
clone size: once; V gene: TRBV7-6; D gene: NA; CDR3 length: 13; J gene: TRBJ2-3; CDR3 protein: CASSPVRADTQYF; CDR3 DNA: TGTGCCAGCAGCCCAGTGAGGGCAGATACGCAGTATTTT
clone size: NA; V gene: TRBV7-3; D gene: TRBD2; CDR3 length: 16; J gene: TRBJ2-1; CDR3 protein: CASSAGEYSGGNEQFF; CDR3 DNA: TGTGCCAGCAGCGCAGGAGAATATAGCGGGGGTAATGAGCAGTTCTTC
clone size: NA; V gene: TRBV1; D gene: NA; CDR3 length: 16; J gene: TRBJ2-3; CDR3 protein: CTSSSRLAGRTDTQYF; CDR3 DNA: TGCACCAGCAGCTCCCGACTAGCGGGGCGAACAGATACGCAGTATTTT
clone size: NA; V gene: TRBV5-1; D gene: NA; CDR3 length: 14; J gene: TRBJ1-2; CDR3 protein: CASSLEMDIGGYTF; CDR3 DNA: TGCGCCAGCAGCTTGGAGATGGACATCGGCGGCTACACCTTC
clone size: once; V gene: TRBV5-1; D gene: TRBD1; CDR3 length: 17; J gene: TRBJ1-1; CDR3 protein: CASSKVPAGGVNTEAFF; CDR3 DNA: TGCGCCAGCAGCAAGGTACCGGCAGGGGGAGTGAACACTGAAGCTTTCTTT
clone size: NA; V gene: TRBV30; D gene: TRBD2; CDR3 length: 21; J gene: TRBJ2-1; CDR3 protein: CAWSLPTGGTSGLRSYNEQFF; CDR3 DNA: TGTGCCTGGAGCCTACCGACAGGGGGGACTAGCGGTCTTCGCTCCTACAATGAGCAGTTCTTC
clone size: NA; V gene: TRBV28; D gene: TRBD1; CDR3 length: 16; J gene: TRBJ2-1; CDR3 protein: CASSSLGDRVFAEQFF; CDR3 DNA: TGTGCCAGCAGTAGTCTCGGGGACAGGGTTTTCGCTGAGCAGTTCTTC
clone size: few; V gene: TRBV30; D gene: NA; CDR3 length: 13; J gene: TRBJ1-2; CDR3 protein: CAWTPTLPYGYTF; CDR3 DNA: TGTGCCTGGACCCCTACCCTTCCCTATGGCTACACCTTC
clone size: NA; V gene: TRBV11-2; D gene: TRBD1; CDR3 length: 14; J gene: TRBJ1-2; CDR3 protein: CASRQDRVGYGYTF; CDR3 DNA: TGTGCCAGCAGACAGGACAGGGTCGGCTATGGCTACACCTTC
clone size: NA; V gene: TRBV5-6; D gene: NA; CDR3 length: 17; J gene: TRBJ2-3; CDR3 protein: CASSFPQVGGSTDTQYF; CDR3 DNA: TGTGCCAGCAGCTTCCCCCAAGTGGGTGGGAGCACAGATACGCAGTATTTT